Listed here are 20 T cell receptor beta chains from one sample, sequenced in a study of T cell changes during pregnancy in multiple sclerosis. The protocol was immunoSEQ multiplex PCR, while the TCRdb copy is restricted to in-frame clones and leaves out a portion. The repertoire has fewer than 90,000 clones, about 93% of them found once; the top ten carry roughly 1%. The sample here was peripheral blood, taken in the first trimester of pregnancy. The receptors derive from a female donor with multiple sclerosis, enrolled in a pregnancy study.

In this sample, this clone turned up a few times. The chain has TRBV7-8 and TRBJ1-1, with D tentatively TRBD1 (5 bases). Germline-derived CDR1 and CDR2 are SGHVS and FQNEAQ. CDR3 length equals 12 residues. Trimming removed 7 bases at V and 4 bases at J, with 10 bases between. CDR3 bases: TGTGCCAGCAAAGACAGCTTCACTGAAGCTTTCTTT. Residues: CASKDSFTEAFF.

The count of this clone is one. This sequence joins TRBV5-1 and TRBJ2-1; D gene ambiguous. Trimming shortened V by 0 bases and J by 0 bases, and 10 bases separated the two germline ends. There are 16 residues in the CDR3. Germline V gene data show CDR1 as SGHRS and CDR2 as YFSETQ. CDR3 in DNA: TGCGCCAGCAGCTTGGAAGCCGTTAACTCCTACAATGAGCAGTTCTTC. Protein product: CASSLEAVNSYNEQFF.

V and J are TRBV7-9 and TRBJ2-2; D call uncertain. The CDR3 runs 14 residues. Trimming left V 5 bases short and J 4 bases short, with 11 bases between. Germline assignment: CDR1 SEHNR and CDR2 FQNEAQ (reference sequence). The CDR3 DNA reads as TGTGCCAGCAGCCCCCCCCAGGTCACCGGGGAGCTGTTTTTT. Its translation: CASSPPQVTGELFF.

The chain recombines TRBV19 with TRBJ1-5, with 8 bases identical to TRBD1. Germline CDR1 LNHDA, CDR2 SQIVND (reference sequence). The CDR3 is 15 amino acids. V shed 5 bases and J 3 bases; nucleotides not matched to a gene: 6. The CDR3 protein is CASSVRDRPNQPQHF. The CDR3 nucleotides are TGTGCCAGTAGTGTCCGGGACAGGCCCAATCAGCCCCAGCATTTT.

This chain's CDR3 is CASSESGVSSYEQYF. CDR3 DNA sequence: TGTGCCAGCAGTGAATCAGGGGTTAGCTCCTACGAGCAGTACTTC. The rearrangement links TRBV6-1 to TRBJ2-7, with a possible D match to TRBD1 (6 bases). The V and J ends lost 2 bases and 0 bases respectively, with 11 bases between them. CDR1 is MNHNS and CDR2 is SASEGT in the germline V gene. CDR3 length: 15 amino acids.

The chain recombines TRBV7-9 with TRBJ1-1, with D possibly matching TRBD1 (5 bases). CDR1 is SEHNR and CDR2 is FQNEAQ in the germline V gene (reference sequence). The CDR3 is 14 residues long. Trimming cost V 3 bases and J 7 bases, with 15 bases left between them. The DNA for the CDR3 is TGTGCCAGCAGCTTCTTCAGGGATGGGGTTGAAGCTTTCTTT. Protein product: CASSFFRDGVEAFF.

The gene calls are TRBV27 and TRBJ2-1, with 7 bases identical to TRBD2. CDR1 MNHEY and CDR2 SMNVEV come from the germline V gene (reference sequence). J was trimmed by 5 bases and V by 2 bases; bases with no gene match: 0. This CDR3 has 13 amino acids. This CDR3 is CASSLAGDNEQFF. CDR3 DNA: TGTGCCAGCAGTTTAGCGGGAGACAATGAGCAGTTCTTC.

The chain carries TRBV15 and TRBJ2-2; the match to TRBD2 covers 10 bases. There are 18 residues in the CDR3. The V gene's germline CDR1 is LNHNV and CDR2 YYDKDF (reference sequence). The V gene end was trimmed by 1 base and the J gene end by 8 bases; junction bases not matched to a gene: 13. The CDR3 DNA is TGTGCCACCAGCAGAGGTCCAGCGGGAGGGCCGGGATTAGGGGAGCTGTTTTTT. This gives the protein CATSRGPAGGPGLGELFF.

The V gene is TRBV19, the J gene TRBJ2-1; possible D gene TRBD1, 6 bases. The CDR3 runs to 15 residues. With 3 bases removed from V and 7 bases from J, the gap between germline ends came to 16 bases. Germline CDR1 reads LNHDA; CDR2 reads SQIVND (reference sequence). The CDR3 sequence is CASSITAGERNEQFF. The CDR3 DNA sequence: TGTGCCAGTAGTATTACTGCAGGGGAGAGGAATGAGCAGTTCTTC. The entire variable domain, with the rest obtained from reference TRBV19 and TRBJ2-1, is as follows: DGGITQSPKYLFRKEGQNVTLSCEQNLNHDAMYWYRQDPGQGLRLIYYSQIVNDFQKGDIAEGYSVSREKKESFPLTVTSAQKNPTAFYLCASSITAGERNEQFFGPGTRLTVL.

CDR3 sequence reads: CASSRLAGGSTGELFF. The CDR3 bases are TGTGCCAGCAGTAGACTAGCGGGGGGGTCCACCGGGGAGCTGTTTTTT. The rearrangement joins TRBV2 to TRBJ2-2; 14 bases match TRBD2. The CDR3 spans 16 residues. V gave up 5 bases and J gave up 4 bases; unmatched junction bases: 3. CDR1 and CDR2 from the germline V gene are SNHLY and FYNNEI. Complete variable domain (other parts from reference TRBV2 and TRBJ2-2): EPEVTQTPSHQVTQMGQEVILRCVPISNHLYFYWYRQILGQKVEFLVSFYNNEISEKSEIFDDQFSVERPDGSNFTLKIRSTKLEDSAMYFCASSRLAGGSTGELFFGEGSRLTVL.

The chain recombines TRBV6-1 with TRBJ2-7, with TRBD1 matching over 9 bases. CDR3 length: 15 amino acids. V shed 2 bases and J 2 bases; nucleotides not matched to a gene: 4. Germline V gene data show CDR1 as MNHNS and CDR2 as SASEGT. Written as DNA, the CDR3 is TGTGCCAGCAGTGAATCCGGGACAGGGCCCTACGAGCAGTACTTC. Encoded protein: CASSESGTGPYEQYF.

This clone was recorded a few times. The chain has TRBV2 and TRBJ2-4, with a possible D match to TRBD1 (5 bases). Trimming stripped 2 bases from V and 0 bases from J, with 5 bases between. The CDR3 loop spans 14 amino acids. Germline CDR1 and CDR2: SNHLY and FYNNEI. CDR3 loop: CASSERGAKNIQYF. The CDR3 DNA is TGTGCCAGCAGTGAAAGGGGAGCCAAAAACATTCAGTACTTC.

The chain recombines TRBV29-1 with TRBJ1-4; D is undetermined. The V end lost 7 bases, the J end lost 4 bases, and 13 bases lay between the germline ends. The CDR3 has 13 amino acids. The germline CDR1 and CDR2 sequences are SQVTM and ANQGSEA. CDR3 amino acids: CSAAREDNEKLFF. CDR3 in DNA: TGCAGCGCCGCCCGGGAAGATAATGAAAAACTGTTTTTT.

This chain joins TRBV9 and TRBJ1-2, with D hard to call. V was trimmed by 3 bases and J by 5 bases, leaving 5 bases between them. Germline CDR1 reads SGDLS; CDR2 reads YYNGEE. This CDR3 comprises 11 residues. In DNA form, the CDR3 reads TGTGCCAGCAGCGCCCCTTATGGCTACACCTTC. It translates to CASSAPYGYTF.

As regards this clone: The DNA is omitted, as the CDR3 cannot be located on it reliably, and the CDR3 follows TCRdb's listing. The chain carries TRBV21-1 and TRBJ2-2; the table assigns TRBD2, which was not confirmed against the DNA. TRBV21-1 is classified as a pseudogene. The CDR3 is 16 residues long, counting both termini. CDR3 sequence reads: CASSKWASGNTGELFF.

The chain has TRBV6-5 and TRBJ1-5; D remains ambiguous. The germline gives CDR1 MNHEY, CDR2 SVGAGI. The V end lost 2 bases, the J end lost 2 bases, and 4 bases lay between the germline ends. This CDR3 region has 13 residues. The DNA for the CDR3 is TGTGCCAGCAGTTACCGAGGCAATCAGCCCCAGCATTTT. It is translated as CASSYRGNQPQHF.

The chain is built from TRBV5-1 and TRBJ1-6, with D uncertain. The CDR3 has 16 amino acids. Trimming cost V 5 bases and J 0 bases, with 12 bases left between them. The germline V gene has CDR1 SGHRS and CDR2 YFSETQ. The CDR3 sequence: CASRFHSSSYNSPLHF. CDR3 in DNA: TGCGCCAGCAGGTTTCACAGCAGCTCCTATAATTCACCCCTCCACTTT.

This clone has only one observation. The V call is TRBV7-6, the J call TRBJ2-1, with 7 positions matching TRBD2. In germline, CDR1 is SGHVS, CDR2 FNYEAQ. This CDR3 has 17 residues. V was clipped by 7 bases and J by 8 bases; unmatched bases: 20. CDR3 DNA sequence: TGTGCCAGCACCCGAACGACGGGACTAAGAGGGGACGATGAGCAGTTCTTC. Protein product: CASTRTTGLRGDDEQFF.

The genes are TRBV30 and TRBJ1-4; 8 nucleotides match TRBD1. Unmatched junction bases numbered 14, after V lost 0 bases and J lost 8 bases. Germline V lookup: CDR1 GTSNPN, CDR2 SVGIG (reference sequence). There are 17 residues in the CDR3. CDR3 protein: CAWSVRTGPRLLEKLFF. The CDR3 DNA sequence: TGTGCCTGGAGTGTACGGACAGGGCCCAGGTTACTCGAAAAACTGTTTTTT.

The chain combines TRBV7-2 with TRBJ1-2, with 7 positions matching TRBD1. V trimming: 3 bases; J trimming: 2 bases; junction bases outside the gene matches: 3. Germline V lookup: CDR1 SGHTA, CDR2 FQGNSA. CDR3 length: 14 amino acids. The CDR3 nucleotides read TGTGCCAGCAGCTTTCGGGACAGAAACTATGGCTACACCTTC. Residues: CASSFRDRNYGYTF.